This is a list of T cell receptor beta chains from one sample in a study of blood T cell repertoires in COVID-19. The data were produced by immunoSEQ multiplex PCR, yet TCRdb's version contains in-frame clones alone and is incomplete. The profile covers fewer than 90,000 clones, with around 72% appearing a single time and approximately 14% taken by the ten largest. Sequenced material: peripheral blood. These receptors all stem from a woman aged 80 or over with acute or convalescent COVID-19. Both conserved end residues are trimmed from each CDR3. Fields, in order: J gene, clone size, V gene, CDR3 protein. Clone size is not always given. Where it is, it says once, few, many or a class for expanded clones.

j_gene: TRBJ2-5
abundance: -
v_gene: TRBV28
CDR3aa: ASSFPGGPIETQY

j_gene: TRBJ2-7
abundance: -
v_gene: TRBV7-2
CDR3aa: ASSSAGTDSYEQY

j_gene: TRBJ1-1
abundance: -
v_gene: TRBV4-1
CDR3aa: ASSLFAGTGDEAF

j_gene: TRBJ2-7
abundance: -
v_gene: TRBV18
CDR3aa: ASSSRAGQAAYEQY

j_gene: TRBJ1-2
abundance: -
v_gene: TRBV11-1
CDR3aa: ASSPPGQGPFGYT

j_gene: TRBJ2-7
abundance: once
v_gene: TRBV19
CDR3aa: ASRRSGTDPYEQY

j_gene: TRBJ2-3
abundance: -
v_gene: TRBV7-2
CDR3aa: ASSLSTSGGVGYAQY

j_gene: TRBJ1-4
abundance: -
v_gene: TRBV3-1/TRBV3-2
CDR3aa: ASSQRQTLIATNEKLF

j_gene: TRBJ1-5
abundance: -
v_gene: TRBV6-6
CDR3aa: ASSYPGQGIVQPQH

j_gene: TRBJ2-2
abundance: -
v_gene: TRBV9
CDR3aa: ASSPPRAGSTGELF

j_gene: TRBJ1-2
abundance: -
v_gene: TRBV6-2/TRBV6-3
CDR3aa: ASSYVQIQTYGYT

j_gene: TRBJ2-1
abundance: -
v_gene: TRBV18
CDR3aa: ASSPPDRASYNEQF

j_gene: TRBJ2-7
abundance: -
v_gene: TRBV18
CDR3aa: ASSPTLGAAGYEQY

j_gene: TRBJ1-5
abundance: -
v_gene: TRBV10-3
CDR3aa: AISETGTGGTQPQH

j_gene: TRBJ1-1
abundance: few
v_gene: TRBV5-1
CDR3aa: ASSLYSPLDTEAF

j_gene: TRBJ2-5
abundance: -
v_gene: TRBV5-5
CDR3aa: ASSYRGGETQY

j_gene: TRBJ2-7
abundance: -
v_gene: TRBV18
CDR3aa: ASSGQGKNEQY

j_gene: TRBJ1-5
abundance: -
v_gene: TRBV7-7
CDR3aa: ASSSGTGPGQPQH

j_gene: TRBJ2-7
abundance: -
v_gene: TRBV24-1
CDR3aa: ATSDPDRDSGLAGYEQY

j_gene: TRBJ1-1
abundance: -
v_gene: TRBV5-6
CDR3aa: ASSLLQGGDTEAF

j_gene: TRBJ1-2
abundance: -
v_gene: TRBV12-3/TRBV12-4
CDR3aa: ASAGTVVGYT

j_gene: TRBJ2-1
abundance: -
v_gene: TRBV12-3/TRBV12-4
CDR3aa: ASSFRAGGEQF

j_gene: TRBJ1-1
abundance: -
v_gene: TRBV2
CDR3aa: ASSEDSLINTEAF

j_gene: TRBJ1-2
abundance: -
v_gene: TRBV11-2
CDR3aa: ASSSQGARDYGYT

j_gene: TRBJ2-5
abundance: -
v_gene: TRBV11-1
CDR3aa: ASSLRVDGETQY

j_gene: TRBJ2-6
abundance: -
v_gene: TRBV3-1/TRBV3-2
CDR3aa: ASSQTGVMESGANVLT

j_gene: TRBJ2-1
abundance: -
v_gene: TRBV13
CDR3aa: ASSLGLGRGTYNEQF

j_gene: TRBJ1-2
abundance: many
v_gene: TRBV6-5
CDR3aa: AQASITGYYGYT